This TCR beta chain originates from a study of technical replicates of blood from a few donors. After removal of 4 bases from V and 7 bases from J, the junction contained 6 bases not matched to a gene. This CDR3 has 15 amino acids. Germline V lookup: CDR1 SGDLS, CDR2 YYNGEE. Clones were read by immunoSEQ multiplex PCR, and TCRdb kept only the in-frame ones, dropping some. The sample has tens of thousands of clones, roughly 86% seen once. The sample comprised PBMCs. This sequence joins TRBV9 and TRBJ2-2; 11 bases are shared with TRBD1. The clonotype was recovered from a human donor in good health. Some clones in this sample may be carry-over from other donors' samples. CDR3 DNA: TGTGCCAGCAGCTCTCGGACAGGGGGCGTCGGGGAGCTGTTTTTT. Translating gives CASSSRTGGVGELFF. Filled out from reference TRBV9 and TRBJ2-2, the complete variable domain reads DSGVTQTPKHLITATGQRVTLRCSPRSGDLSVYWYQQSLDQGLQFLIQYYNGEERAKGNILERFSAQQFPDLHSELNLSSLELGDSALYFCASSSRTGGVGELFFGEGSRLTVL.